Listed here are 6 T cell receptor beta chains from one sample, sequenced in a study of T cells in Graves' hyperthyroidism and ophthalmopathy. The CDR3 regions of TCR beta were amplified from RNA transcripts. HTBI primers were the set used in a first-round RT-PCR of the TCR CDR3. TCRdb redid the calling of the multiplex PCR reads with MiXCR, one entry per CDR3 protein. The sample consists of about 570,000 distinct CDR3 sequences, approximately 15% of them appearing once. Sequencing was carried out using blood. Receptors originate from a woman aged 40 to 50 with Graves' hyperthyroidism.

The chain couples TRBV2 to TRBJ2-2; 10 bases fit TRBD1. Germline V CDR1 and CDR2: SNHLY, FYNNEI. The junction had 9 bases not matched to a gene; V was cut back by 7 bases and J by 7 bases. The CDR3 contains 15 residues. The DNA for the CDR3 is TGTGCCAGCAATGTGGCGGGACAGGGGATCGGGGAGCTGTTTTTT. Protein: CASNVAGQGIGELFF.

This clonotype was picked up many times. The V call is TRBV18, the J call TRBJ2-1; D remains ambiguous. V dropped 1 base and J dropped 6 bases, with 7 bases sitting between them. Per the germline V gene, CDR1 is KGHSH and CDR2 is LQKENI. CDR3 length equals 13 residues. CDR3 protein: CASSPRSVNEQFF. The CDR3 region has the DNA TGTGCCAGCTCACCACGGTCAGTCAATGAGCAGTTCTTC.

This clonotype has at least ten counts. The CDR3 DNA reads TGTGCCAGCAGCTCACCGCAAGGCAGGGTGCAGTTCTTC. This translates into CASSSPQGRVQFF. The chain uses TRBV11-3 and TRBJ2-1, with TRBD1 as a possible D gene (5 bases). Germline CDR1 is SGHNT and CDR2 is YENEEA. V lost 4 bases and J lost 12, with 16 bases in between. The CDR3 contains 13 residues.

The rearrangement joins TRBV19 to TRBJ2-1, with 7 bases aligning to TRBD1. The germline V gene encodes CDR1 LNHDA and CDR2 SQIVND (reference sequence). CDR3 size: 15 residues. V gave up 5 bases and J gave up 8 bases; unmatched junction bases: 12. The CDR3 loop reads CASSPILTGVYEQFF. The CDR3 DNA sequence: TGTGCCAGTAGTCCTATCCTAACAGGGGTGTATGAGCAGTTCTTC.

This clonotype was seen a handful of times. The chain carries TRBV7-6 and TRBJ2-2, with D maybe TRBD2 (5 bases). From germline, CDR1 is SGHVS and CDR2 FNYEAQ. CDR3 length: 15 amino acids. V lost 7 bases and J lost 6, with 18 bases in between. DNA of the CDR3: TGTGCCAGCACGCCTGGACTCGAAAGCTCCGGGGAGCTGTTTTTT. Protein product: CASTPGLESSGELFF.

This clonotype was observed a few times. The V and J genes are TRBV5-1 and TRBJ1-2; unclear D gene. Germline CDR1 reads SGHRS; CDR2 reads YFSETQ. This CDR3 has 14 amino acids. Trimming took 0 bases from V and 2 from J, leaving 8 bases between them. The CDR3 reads CASSLVGGNYGYTF. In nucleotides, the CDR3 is TGCGCCAGCAGCTTGGTTGGAGGGAACTATGGCTACACCTTC.